Shown below are 10 T cell receptor beta chains from a single sample sequenced in a study of T cells in Graves' hyperthyroidism and ophthalmopathy. Authors of the study amplified TCR beta CDR3 regions from RNA transcripts. With the HTBI primer set, the TCR CDR3 went through a first round of RT-PCR. TCRdb used MiXCR to reprocess the multiplex PCR reads, holding one entry per CDR3 protein. The data hold about 300,000 distinct CDR3 sequences, with 16% observed a single time. The sequenced sample consisted of blood. All receptors come from a man aged 25 to 45 with Graves' hyperthyroidism.

This clonotype was seen many times. V usage is TRBV6-1 and J usage is TRBJ2-3; D call uncertain. Trimming took 2 bases from V and 3 from J, leaving 3 bases between them. CDR1 MNHNS and CDR2 SASEGT come from the germline V gene. The CDR3 extends over 12 amino acids. The CDR3 sequence is CASSERTDTQYF. The CDR3 DNA reads TGTGCCAGCAGTGAAAGGACAGATACGCAGTATTTT.

This clonotype appeared a few times. The gene calls are TRBV18 and TRBJ1-1; D may be TRBD1 (5 bases). The V end was cut by 3 bases, the J end by 1 base, with 18 bases between. This CDR3 region has 17 residues. Germline-derived CDR1 and CDR2 are KGHSH and LQKENI. DNA of the CDR3: TGTGCCAGCTCACCCAGGACAATCAACCTAGGGAACACTGAAGCTTTCTTT. It codes for CASSPRTINLGNTEAFF.

This clonotype was seen repeatedly, ten times or more. This chain links TRBV29-1 with TRBJ1-2; D gene uncertain. The CDR3 consists of 15 residues. V was clipped by 3 bases and J by 4 bases, with 18 bases between them. Germline V gene sequence: CDR1 SQVTM, CDR2 ANQGSEA. The CDR3 nucleotides read TGCAGCGTTGAGTTATTAGACCGAGGGCCCTATGGCTACACCTTC. Its protein product is CSVELLDRGPYGYTF.

Many counts were recorded for this clonotype. This rearrangement joins TRBV10-2 to TRBJ1-1, with D maybe TRBD1 (5 bases). Trimming took 2 bases from V and 3 from J, leaving 10 bases between them. Germline-derived CDR1 and CDR2 are WSHSY and SAAADI. The CDR3 length is 14 residues. CDR3 sequence: CASSEAQGYTEAFF. Written as DNA, the CDR3 is TGCGCCAGCAGTGAGGCCCAGGGTTACACTGAAGCTTTCTTT.

This clonotype was counted many times. The genes are TRBV6-1 and TRBJ2-1; D is uncertain. The germline V and J ends were trimmed by 2 bases and 4 bases, with 9 bases remaining between them. Germline V lookup: CDR1 MNHNS, CDR2 SASEGT. This CDR3 contains 14 residues. The CDR3 reads CASSEYDKYNEQFF. CDR3 nucleotides: TGTGCCAGCAGTGAATATGACAAGTACAATGAGCAGTTCTTC.

This clonotype appeared a few times. The chain is built from TRBV29-1 and TRBJ2-2; 10 nucleotides agree with TRBD2. Germline assignment: CDR1 SQVTM and CDR2 ANQGSEA. Trimming at V came to 2 bases and at J to 8 bases, leaving 5 bases not matched to a gene. There are 14 residues in the CDR3. The CDR3 DNA follows: TGCAGCGTTGAACTAGCGGGAGTAGCTGGGGAGCTGTTTTTT. Encoded protein: CSVELAGVAGELFF.

This clonotype was counted many times. The chain recombines TRBV5-1 with TRBJ1-1; 8 bases fit TRBD1. J was trimmed by 6 bases and V by 4 bases; bases with no gene match: 11. Germline CDR1 reads SGHRS; CDR2 reads YFSETQ. This CDR3 spans 15 amino acids. CDR3 in amino acids: CASSSGQGGSPEAFF. The CDR3, as DNA: TGCGCCAGCAGCAGCGGACAGGGTGGTTCCCCTGAAGCTTTCTTT.

The sample holds a few counts of this clonotype. This chain links TRBV24-1 with TRBJ2-2; 7 nucleotides align to TRBD1. J lost 3 bases, V lost 4 bases, and 4 bases had no gene match. Germline V gene sequence: CDR1 KGHDR, CDR2 SFDVKD. This CDR3 is built from 15 residues. CDR3 bases: TGTGCCACCAGTGAAGAGGGACAGCACACCGGGGAGCTGTTTTTT. Its protein product is CATSEEGQHTGELFF.

This clonotype came up many times. The gene calls are TRBV3-1 and TRBJ2-2, with no clear D. Germline CDR1 reads LGHDT; CDR2 reads YNNKEL (reference sequence). The CDR3 contains 14 residues. V lost 7 bases to trimming and J lost 0 bases, with 9 bases between them. The CDR3 nucleotides are TGTGCCAGCACGACCCCCGCGAACACCGGGGAGCTGTTTTTT. Its translation: CASTTPANTGELFF.

As to this clonotype: Given a much more abundant clone one base away, this may be a read error. This chain links TRBV20-1 with TRBJ2-4, with D tentatively TRBD1 (6 bases). Germline CDR1 reads DFQATT; CDR2 reads SNEGSKA (reference sequence). CDR3 length: 15 amino acids. V was shortened by 4 bases and J by 0 bases, with 13 bases between the two germline ends. DNA for the CDR3: TGCAGTGCTATGAGACAGGAACTAGCCAAAAACATTCAGTACTTC. Amino acid sequence: CSAMRQELAKNIQYF.